The clone carrying this T cell receptor (beta chain) showed up many times. Its antigen remains unknown. The data were taken from a study of CD8 T cells in ankylosing spondylitis. Quantitative 5'-RACE with molecular barcodes generated TCR beta libraries. TCRdb reprocessed the 5' RACE reads with MiXCR, giving one entry per CDR3 protein. The sample lists around 220,000 distinct CDR3 sequences; approximately 20% were seen once. Findings of the study overall: A TCR beta motif made of several highly homologous variants seemed typical of ankylosing spondylitis blood. Disease-linked clones were CD8+ and relatively rare in peripheral blood.

Trimming stripped 5 bases from V and 4 bases from J, with 6 bases between. The CDR3 totals 12 residues. CDR1 and CDR2 (germline): SNHLY, FYNNEI. Material for sequencing was blood, either unsorted or a sorted T cell fraction (not recorded which). The rearrangement uses TRBV2 and TRBJ2-1; D is unclear. The origin of this receptor is a male donor with ankylosing spondylitis. The CDR3 here is CASSTEYNEQFF. CDR3 nucleotides: TGTGCCAGCAGTACAGAGTACAATGAGCAGTTCTTC. Combining the CDR3 with reference TRBV2 and TRBJ2-1 gives the whole variable domain EPEVTQTPSHQVTQMGQEVILRCVPISNHLYFYWYRQILGQKVEFLVSFYNNEISEKSEIFDDQFSVERPDGSNFTLKIRSTKLEDSAMYFCASSTEYNEQFFGPGTRLTVL.